This TCR beta chain is from a study of glioma-infiltrating T cells after dendritic cell vaccination. This table comes from immunoSEQ multiplex PCR, and its TCRdb copy is limited to in-frame clones, with some not included. Of 45,000 to 55,000 clones in the sample, 65% to 90% were seen once. Deletions cut 5 bases from V and 3 bases from J, with 13 bases between. Germline CDR1 and CDR2: MDHEN and SYDVKM. The CDR3 covers 14 residues. The material was blood, obtained before dendritic cell vaccination. The clonotype originates from a human donor with glioblastoma. The chain combines TRBV28 with TRBJ1-1; D unresolved. The CDR3 reads CASSPSSADTEAFF. As DNA, the CDR3 is TGTGCCAGCAGTCCCTCCAGCGCGGACACTGAAGCTTTCTTT.